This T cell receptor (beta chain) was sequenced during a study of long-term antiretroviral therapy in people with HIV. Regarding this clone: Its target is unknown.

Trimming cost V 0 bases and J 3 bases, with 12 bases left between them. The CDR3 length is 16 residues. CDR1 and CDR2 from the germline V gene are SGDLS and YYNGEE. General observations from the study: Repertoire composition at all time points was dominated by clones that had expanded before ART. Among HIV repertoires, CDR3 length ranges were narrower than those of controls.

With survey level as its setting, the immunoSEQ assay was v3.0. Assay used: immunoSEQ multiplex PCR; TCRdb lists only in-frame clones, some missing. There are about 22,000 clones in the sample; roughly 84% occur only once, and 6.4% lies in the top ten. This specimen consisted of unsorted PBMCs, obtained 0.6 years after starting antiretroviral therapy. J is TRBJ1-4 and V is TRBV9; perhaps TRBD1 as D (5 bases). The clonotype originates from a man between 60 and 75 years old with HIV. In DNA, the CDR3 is TGTGCCAGCAGCGTAGCGGGGGTCGGGGCTAATGAAAAACTGTTTTTT. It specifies CASSVAGVGANEKLFF. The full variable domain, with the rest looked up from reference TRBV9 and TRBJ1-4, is DSGVTQTPKHLITATGQRVTLRCSPRSGDLSVYWYQQSLDQGLQFLIQYYNGEERAKGNILERFSAQQFPDLHSELNLSSLELGDSALYFCASSVAGVGANEKLFFGSGTQLSVL.